This T cell receptor beta chain was captured by sequencing in a study of blood T cell repertoires in COVID-19. As for the study in general: COVID-19 samples, acute and convalescent, were from the United States, Italy and Spain. T cells, B-cell-depleted T cells, or PBMCs provided the cDNA or gDNA that served as material.

Profiling relied on immunoSEQ multiplex PCR, and the TCRdb table lists in-frame clones only, not all of them. The sample holds approximately 200,000 clones; over 70% are singletons and the top ten take 17%. The trim removed 0 bases at V and 2 bases at J, leaving 4 bases unmatched. There are 16 residues in the CDR3. Germline CDR1 is SGHRS and CDR2 is YFSETQ. This chain connects TRBV5-1 to TRBJ1-5, with 8 bases matching TRBD1. The TCR originated in a man in his sixties with active or convalescent COVID-19. The sequenced sample was peripheral blood. Written as DNA, the CDR3 is TGCGCCAGCAGCTTGGATGGCAGGGGGCGCAATCAGCCCCAGCATTTT. It is translated as CASSLDGRGRNQPQHF.